The clone carrying this T cell receptor beta chain was picked up one time. The data were taken from a study of blood T cell repertoires in COVID-19. Study-level background: COVID-19 samples, acute and convalescent, were from the United States, Italy and Spain. PBMCs, B-cell-depleted T cells, or T cells provided the cDNA or gDNA that made up the material.

Looked up from germline, CDR1 is MNHNY and CDR2 is SVGAGI (reference sequence). The CDR3 sequence is 16 residues long. J was trimmed by 1 base and V by 7 bases; bases with no gene match: 10. Original analysis: Nucleated cell counts were estimated from reference gene primer amplification. Produced via immunoSEQ multiplex PCR; TCRdb's table is partial and in-frame only. V and J calls and clone size are copied from that table; D and trimming were computed from the DNA. The sample lists under 150,000 clones; around 80% were seen once. The clonotype comes from a man in his 70s with acute or convalescent COVID-19. The sample taken for sequencing was peripheral blood. The V and J genes are TRBV6-6 and TRBJ2-7, with 10 bases that match TRBD1. This CDR3 is CASTKQTGGASYEQYF. The CDR3, as DNA: TGTGCCAGCACCAAACAGACAGGGGGCGCGTCCTACGAGCAGTACTTC.